This T cell receptor beta chain derives from a study of shared clonotypes between healthy human individuals (dated by TCRdb to 2018 to 2020). Regarding the research as a whole: The cohort included a few men and a couple of women between 18 and 49 years of age. For each donor, three plates each were used for CD4 naive and CD4 memory, two plates were used for CD8 naive, and one plate was used for CD8 memory. To estimate repertoire size and how much clonotype sharing occurs between individuals, the study deeply sequenced the blood TCR repertoires of several healthy adults. To increase sequencing depth and limit assay-specific biases, TCR repertoire library preparation and sequencing were carried out by different laboratories using diverse techniques. Each donor's leukapheresis produced roughly between about 0.8 and 10 billion PBMCs. What the work shows at the level of the full study, not this receptor alone: Rarefaction of sorted-subset datasets indicated incomplete sequencing despite the large sequencing depth. Because the study included only a small number of donors, the genetic and exposure-history diversity represented was limited. Sampling was restricted to blood, and TCR repertoires in tissue are likely to differ from TCR repertoires in blood. Naive subsets generally had larger estimated clonotype richness than memory subsets did. Across a few donors, about 5.2% of naive CD4, over 3% of naive CD8, about 2.3% of memory CD4, and about 0.44% of memory CD8 clonotypes were shared. Pairwise subsampling indicated that sequencing depth was expected to affect the degree of clonotype sharing among donors. Compared with non-shared clonotypes, clonotypes shared by all four sorted-subset donors had higher generation probabilities.

Using the deep immunoSEQ assay, TCR CDR3 regions were amplified from genomic DNA by multiplex PCR. Genomic DNA extracted from each cell subset was distributed evenly over all wells of several immunoSEQ 96-well plates, and each plate served as one replicate. For sorted subsets, each replicate PCR was loaded with about 0.2 ug genomic DNA, equivalent to 30,000 or so T cell genomes. Purified libraries were measured with a Qubit 3.0 fluorometer, size-checked on a Bioanalyzer 2100, and measured again with the KAPA Library Quantification kit. A separate single-read 150-cycle Illumina NextSeq 550 flow cell was used to sequence each immunoSEQ 96-well plate. On the study's bioinformatics: Because the immunoSEQ output included only junctional sequences and no quality scores, the filtering could not be the same as the filtering used for full-length reads. To assign V/J genes and CDR3, sequences were annotated using PyIR, a Python wrapper for IgBLAST v1.9, with IMGT germline references. Reads were filtered out if the reads had weak V/J assignments (E-value above 1e-6), no CDR3, stop codons, out-of-frame junctions, or ambiguous translated residues. V3J clonotypes were defined as sequences sharing an identical inferred V gene, J gene, and CDR3 amino acid sequence. Percentage overlap between repertoires was computed as shared unique clonotypes divided by the size of the smaller repertoire. RTK rarefaction, the Chao1 estimator, and Recon v2.1 estimates of unobserved clonotypes were used to assess repertoire richness. For all TCRbeta clonotypes obtained by the gDNA method from a handful of donors, generation probabilities were computed with OLGA. What TCRdb holds here is the immuneACCESS table cut down to in-frame rearrangements. Part of the clones is not present; checked against another copy, under half of the missing clones reflect an unresolved V gene, and the others are unexplained. The DNA gave D and trimming, while V, J and clone size come from that table. Across this sample there are roughly 2.2 million clones, with approximately 95% seen only once. The ten largest clones represent about 0.41% of the sample.

Worth noting for this clone: Its antigen has not been determined. The input lacks base qualities; no much larger clone sits a single base away.

Donors were healthy HIV-negative adults with no recently reported acute infections or vaccinations. Every donor was a Caucasian adult living in Nashville, Tennessee, USA. CD4+ T cells were enriched by magnetic negative selection, after which naive cells were positively selected on CD45RA and the negative fraction was taken as the memory subset. After blood collection by leukapheresis, PBMCs were isolated using Ficoll-Histopaque density gradient centrifugation and then cryopreserved in the vapor phase of liquid nitrogen. Analytical flow cytometry was used to check the purity and quantity of every magnetically sorted T cell population. Genomic DNA was isolated from each sorted fraction and quantified by UV absorbance on a Nanodrop 2000c. Taken from the germline V gene, the CDR1 and CDR2 loops are SGHRS and YFSETQ. The cysteine opens and the phenylalanine closes a CDR3 of 13 amino acids. Only the CDR3 portion is preserved as DNA: 39 bases, with reading frame beginning at the first base. V and J are truncated by 3 bases and 7 bases respectively, leaving an intervening sequence of 10 bases.

Sequences were obtained from naive CD4+ T cells from PBMCs. This sample's cell subset or site label indicates: CD45RA+ positively selected. The clonotype was recovered from a man younger than 30 in good health. Some clones in this sample may be carry-over from other donors' samples. Rearrangement joined TRBV5-1 to TRBJ1-4, with the D gene too uncertain to name. The sequenced DNA is TGCGCCAGCAGCTGGCGGGCGGGTGAAAAACTGTTTTTT. This sequence encodes CASSWRAGEKLFF.